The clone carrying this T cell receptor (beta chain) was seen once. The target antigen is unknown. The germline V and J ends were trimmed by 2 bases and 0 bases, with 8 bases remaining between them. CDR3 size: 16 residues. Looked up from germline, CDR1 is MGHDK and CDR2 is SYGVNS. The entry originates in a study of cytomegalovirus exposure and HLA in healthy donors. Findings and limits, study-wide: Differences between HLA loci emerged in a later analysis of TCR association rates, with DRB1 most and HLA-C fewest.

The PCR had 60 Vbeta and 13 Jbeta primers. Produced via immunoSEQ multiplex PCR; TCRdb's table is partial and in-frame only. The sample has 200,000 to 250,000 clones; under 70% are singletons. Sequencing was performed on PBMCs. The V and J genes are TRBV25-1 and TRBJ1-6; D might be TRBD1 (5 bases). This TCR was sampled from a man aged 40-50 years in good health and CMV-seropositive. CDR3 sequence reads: CASSETGGSYNSPLHF. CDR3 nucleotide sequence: TGTGCCAGCAGTGAAACCGGGGGCTCCTATAATTCACCCCTCCACTTT.